The sequence of this TCR beta chain was determined in a study of blood T cell repertoires in COVID-19. Losses at the gene ends were 3 bases for V and 4 bases for J; bases not matched to a gene: 6. The CDR3 consists of 15 residues. Germline loops: CDR1 SGHNT, CDR2 YENEEA. Living in 24 US areas, the participants were between roughly 18 and 89 years of age. The method was immunoSEQ multiplex PCR; TCRdb's version includes in-frame clones alone and lacks a portion of them. The sample lists 380,000 or so clones, 88% seen once, with about 2.1% in the top ten. The chain combines TRBV11-3 with TRBJ2-5; 9 bases match TRBD1. The sample comprised PBMCs or T cells enriched from blood (not recorded which). The receptor comes from a woman aged 40 to 50 with acute COVID-19. CDR3 amino acids: CASSLGTGGAETQYF. Here the CDR3 DNA reads TGTGCCAGCAGCTTGGGTACAGGGGGCGCAGAGACCCAGTACTTC.